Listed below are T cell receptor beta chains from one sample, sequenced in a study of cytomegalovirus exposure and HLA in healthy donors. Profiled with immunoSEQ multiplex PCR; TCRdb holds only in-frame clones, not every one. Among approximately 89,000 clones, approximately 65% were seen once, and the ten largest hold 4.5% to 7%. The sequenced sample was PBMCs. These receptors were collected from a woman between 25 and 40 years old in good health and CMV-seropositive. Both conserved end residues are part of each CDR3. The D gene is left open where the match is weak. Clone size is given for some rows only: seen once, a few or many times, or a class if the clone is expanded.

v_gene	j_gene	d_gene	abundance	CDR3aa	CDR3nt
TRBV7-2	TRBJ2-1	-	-	CASSSPMEYEQFF	TGTGCCAGCAGCTCCCCTATGGAGTATGAGCAGTTCTTC
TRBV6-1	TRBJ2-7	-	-	CASSGIYEQYF	TGTGCCAGCAGCGGGATTTACGAGCAGTACTTC
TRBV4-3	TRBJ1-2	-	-	CASRTEGLYGYTF	TGCGCCAGCAGGACGGAGGGACTTTACGGCTACACCTTC
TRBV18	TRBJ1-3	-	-	CASSPELQTTVSGNTIYF	TGTGCCAGCTCACCGGAATTACAAACGACTGTCTCTGGAAACACCATATATTTT
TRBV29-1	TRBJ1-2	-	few	CSVASGSPGGGYTF	TGCAGCGTAGCCTCAGGATCCCCCGGGGGTGGCTACACCTTC
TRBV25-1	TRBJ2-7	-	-	CASSDRQGLVYEQYF	TGTGCCAGCAGTGATCGGCAGGGTTTAGTCTACGAGCAGTACTTC
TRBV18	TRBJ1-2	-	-	CASSLYRGADYGYTF	TGTGCCAGCTCACTGTACCGGGGTGCAGACTATGGCTACACCTTC
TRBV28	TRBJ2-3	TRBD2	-	CASSSYSGGAFDTQYF	TGTGCCAGCAGTTCTTATAGCGGGGGGGCCTTTGATACGCAGTATTTT
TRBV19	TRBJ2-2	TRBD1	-	CASSTGQGRSDTGELFF	TGTGCCAGTAGTACGGGACAGGGGAGGAGCGACACCGGGGAGCTGTTTTTT
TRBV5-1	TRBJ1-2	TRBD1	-	CASSFAGTGGIHSYGYTF	TGCGCCAGCAGCTTTGCCGGGACAGGGGGCATCCATTCCTATGGCTACACCTTC
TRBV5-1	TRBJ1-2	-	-	CASSLVGDSLYGYTF	TGCGCCAGCAGCTTGGTTGGAGATTCCCTCTATGGCTACACCTTC
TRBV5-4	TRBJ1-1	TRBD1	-	CASSLPTGKITEAFF	TGTGCCAGCAGCTTACCGACAGGGAAGATCACTGAAGCTTTCTTT
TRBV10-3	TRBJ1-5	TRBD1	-	CAISGGQGSAQPQHF	TGTGCCATCAGTGGGGGACAGGGAAGTGCTCAGCCCCAGCATTTT
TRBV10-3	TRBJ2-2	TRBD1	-	CAISDNQGATGELFF	TGTGCCATCAGTGACAACCAGGGGGCCACCGGGGAGCTGTTTTTT
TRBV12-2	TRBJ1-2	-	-	CASRMDFRRAFGYTF	TGTGCAAGTCGCATGGACTTCAGACGGGCTTTCGGCTACACCTTC
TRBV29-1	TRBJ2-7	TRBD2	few	CSVPGLAGSYEQYF	TGCAGCGTCCCGGGACTAGCGGGGAGTTACGAGCAGTACTTC
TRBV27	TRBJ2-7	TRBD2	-	CASSQGLAGREQYF	TGTGCCAGCAGTCAGGGACTAGCGGGCCGCGAGCAGTACTTC
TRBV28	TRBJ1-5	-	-	CASSPILGGEQPQHF	TGTGCCAGCAGTCCAATCCTGGGGGGTGAACAGCCCCAGCATTTT
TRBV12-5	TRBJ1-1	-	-	CASGVDSTRAEAFF	TGTGCTAGTGGTGTGGACTCAACGAGGGCTGAAGCTTTCTTT
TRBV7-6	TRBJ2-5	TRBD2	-	CASSLLAGGETQYF	TGTGCCAGCAGCTTACTAGCGGGTGGAGAGACCCAGTACTTC
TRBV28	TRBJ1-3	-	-	CASSFVNTIYF	TGTGCCAGCAGTTTCGTAAACACCATATATTTT
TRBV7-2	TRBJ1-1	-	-	CASSLVGGHTEAFF	TGTGCCAGCAGCTTAGTGGGGGGACACACTGAAGCTTTCTTT
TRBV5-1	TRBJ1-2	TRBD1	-	CASSLATGEEYGYPF	TGCGCCAGCAGCTTGGCAACAGGGGAGGAGTATGGCTACCCCTTC
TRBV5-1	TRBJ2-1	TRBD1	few	CASSPDRGNNEQFF	TGCGCCAGCAGCCCAGACAGGGGCAACAATGAGCAGTTCTTC
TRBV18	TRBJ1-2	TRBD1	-	CASSPGAAGTGRYTF	TGTGCCAGCTCACCCGGGGCCGCCGGGACAGGCCGCTACACCTTC
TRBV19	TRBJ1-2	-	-	CASRGGPGPRNYGYTF	TGTGCCAGTAGGGGGGGGCCGGGACCGAGAAACTATGGCTACACCTTC
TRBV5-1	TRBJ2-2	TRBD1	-	CASSQGAINTGELFF	TGCGCCAGCAGCCAGGGGGCTATAAACACCGGGGAGCTGTTTTTT
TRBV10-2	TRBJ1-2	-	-	CASYQDSPANYGYTF	TGCGCCAGCTACCAGGACAGTCCAGCTAACTATGGCTACACCTTC
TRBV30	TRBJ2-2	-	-	CAWNRLVSTGELFF	TGTGCCTGGAACAGGCTAGTGTCCACCGGGGAGCTGTTTTTT
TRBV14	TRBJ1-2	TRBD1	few	CASSRDRGRVYTF	TGTGCCAGCAGCCGGGACAGGGGGCGCGTCTACACCTTC
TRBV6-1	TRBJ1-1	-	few	CASSETLRREEAFF	TGTGCCAGCAGTGAAACGTTGAGACGGGAAGAAGCTTTCTTT
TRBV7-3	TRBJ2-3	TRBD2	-	CASSSGLGGDTQYF	TGTGCCAGCAGCTCGGGACTAGGGGGAGATACGCAGTATTTT
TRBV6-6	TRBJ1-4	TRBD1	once	CASSYRQGEGEKLFF	TGTGCCAGCAGTTACCGACAGGGTGAGGGTGAAAAACTGTTTTTT
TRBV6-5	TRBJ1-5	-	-	CASSYNRVNSNQPQHF	TGTGCCAGCAGTTACAACAGGGTAAATAGCAATCAGCCCCAGCATTTT
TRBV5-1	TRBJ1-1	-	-	CASSSTRRGGGSTEAFF	TGCGCCAGCAGCTCGACTCGACGGGGAGGCGGTAGCACTGAAGCTTTCTTT
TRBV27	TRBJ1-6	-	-	CASSLRAGMNSPLHF	TGTGCCAGCAGCCTAAGAGCAGGGATGAATTCACCCCTCCACTTT
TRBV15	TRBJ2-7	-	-	CATSRKRSSYEQYF	TGTGCCACCAGCAGAAAGCGCAGCTCCTACGAGCAGTACTTC
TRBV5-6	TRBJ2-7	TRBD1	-	CASSSDRGWEQYF	TGTGCCAGCAGCTCGGACAGGGGTTGGGAGCAGTACTTC
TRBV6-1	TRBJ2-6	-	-	CASSEGTHPSGANVLTF	TGTGCCAGCAGTGAAGGGACTCATCCCTCTGGGGCCAACGTCCTGACTTTC
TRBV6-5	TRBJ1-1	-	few	CASSYSIGASEAFF	TGTGCCAGCAGTTACTCGATAGGGGCATCTGAAGCTTTCTTT
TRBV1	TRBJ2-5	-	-	CTSSGTSEETQYF	TGCACCAGCAGTGGGACTAGCGAGGAGACCCAGTACTTC
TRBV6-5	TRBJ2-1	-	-	CASSPSRDEQFF	TGTGCCAGCAGCCCCAGTCGGGATGAGCAGTTCTTC
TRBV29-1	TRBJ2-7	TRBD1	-	CSAGGDSYEQYF	TGCAGCGCAGGGGGTGACTCCTACGAGCAGTACTTC
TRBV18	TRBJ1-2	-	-	CASSPPRSPKLGGYTF	TGTGCCAGCTCACCACCTCGGTCCCCTAAACTGGGCGGCTACACCTTC
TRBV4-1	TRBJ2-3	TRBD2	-	CASSQGGGVGDTQYF	TGCGCCAGCAGCCAAGGGGGAGGGGTCGGAGATACGCAGTATTTT
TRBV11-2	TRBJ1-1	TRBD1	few	CASRRDSPTEAFF	TGTGCCAGCCGGCGGGACAGCCCGACTGAAGCTTTCTTT
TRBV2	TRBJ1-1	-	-	CASRTGRTEAFF	TGTGCCAGCAGAACAGGACGCACTGAAGCTTTCTTT
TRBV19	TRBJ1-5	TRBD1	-	CASRAGGTSNQPQHF	TGTGCCAGTAGGGCAGGGGGCACTAGCAATCAGCCCCAGCATTTT
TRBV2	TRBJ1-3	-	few	CASSEGGFSGNTIYF	TGTGCCAGCAGTGAAGGAGGGTTCTCTGGAAACACCATATATTTT
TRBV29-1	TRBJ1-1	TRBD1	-	CSASRTGLYTEAFF	TGCAGCGCTTCTCGGACAGGACTATACACTGAAGCTTTCTTT
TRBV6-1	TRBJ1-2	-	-	CASSELGALGGYPF	TGTGCCAGCAGTGAACTAGGGGCGCTGGGTGGCTACCCCTTC
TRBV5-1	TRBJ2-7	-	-	CASSGGNSYEQYF	TGCGCCAGCAGCGGGGGGAATTCCTACGAGCAGTACTTC
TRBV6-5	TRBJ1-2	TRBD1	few	CASSWDRVYGYTF	TGTGCCAGCAGTTGGGACAGGGTCTATGGCTACACCTTC
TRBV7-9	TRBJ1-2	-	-	CASSLQATNYGYTF	TGTGCCAGCAGTCTCCAGGCCACCAACTATGGCTACACCTTC
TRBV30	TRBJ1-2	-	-	CAWLGDSRWVTF	TGTGCCTGGCTGGGGGACTCCCGGTGGGTCACCTTC
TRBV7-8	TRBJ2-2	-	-	CASSLTRNTGELFF	TGTGCCAGCAGCTTAACGAGGAACACCGGGGAGCTGTTTTTT
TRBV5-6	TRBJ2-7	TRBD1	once	CASSWTGTGGYEQYF	TGTGCCAGCAGCTGGACCGGGACAGGGGGCTACGAGCAGTACTTC
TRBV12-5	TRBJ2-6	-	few	CASGLGQSGANVLTF	TGTGCTAGTGGTTTGGGACAGTCTGGGGCCAACGTCCTGACTTTC
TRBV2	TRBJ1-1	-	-	CASSDFLNTEAFF	TGTGCCAGCAGTGATTTCTTGAACACTGAAGCTTTCTTT